This record concerns one TCR beta chain sequence. Germline V gene data show CDR1 as SGHKS and CDR2 as YYEKEE (reference sequence). This CDR3 is 14 amino acids long. The germline V and J ends were trimmed by 1 base and 0 bases, with 8 bases remaining between them. Authors' methods: Amplifying reference gene primers gave estimates of nucleated cell counts. Method: immunoSEQ multiplex PCR; TCRdb's copy keeps in-frame clones and lacks some. The V and J calls and clone size were taken over from that table, and D and trimming were inferred from the DNA. The sample includes more than 150,000 clones, 85% to 90% of them seen just once. These data belong to a study of blood T cell repertoires in COVID-19. Study-wide background: Samples came from the United States, Italy and Spain, spanning acute and convalescent COVID-19. From T cells, B-cell-depleted T cells, or PBMCs came the material, which was cDNA or gDNA.

Material for sequencing was peripheral blood. The chain couples TRBV5-5 to TRBJ2-7; tentative D call: TRBD2 (6 bases). The sequence derives from a woman aged 18 to 35 who had recovered from COVID-19. In DNA, the CDR3 is TGTGCCAGCAGCTTGACGGGAGTCTCCTACGAGCAGTACTTC. Amino acid sequence: CASSLTGVSYEQYF.